This T cell receptor (beta chain) was sequenced in a study of blood T cell repertoires in COVID-19. On the study more broadly: Material from acute and convalescent COVID-19 was sourced from the United States, Italy and Spain. The analysed material was cDNA or gDNA that came from T cells, B-cell-depleted T cells, or PBMCs.

This table comes from immunoSEQ multiplex PCR, and its TCRdb copy is limited to in-frame clones, with some not included. The table has under 250,000 clones, about 82% seen once. Sequenced material: peripheral blood. This clonotype originated in a woman aged 55-70 years with active or convalescent COVID-19.

CDR3 amino acids: CASSIRRGGNTATNEKLFF. In DNA form, the CDR3 reads TGTGCCAGTAGTATTCGAAGGGGAGGAAACACTGCAACTAATGAAAAACTGTTTTTT. The J gene is TRBJ1-4, the V gene TRBV19, with TRBD1 as a possible D gene (5 bases). The CDR3 runs to 19 residues. Germline V gene data show CDR1 as LNHDA and CDR2 as SQIVND (reference sequence). Trimming cost V 3 bases and J 0 bases, with 20 bases left between them.